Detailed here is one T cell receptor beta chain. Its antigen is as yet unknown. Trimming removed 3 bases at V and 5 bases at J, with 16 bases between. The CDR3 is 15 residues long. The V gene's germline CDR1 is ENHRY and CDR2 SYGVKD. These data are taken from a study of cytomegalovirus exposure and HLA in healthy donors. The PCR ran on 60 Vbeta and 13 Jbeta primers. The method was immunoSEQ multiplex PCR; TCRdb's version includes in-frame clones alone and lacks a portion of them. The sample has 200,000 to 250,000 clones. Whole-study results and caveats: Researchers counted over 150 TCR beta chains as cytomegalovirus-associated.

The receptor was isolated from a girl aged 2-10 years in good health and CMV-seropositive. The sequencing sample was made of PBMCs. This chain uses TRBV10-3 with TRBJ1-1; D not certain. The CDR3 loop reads CAISDPNGVWTEAFF. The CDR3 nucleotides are TGTGCCATCAGTGACCCAAACGGGGTGTGGACTGAAGCTTTCTTT.